A selection of T cell receptor beta chains follows, all from one sample in a study of CD8+CD57+ T cells in acquired aplastic anemia. One entry per CDR3 protein results from TCRdb running MiXCR on the reads. Of some 200,000 distinct CDR3 sequences in the sample, roughly 50% were seen once. The sample taken for sequencing was sorted CD4+, CD8+, or CD8+CD57+ T cells (not recorded which) from PBMCs. All receptors derive from a human donor with aplastic anemia. Each CDR3 is given with its conserved first and last residue. Fields, in order: V gene, clone size, D gene, J gene, CDR3 protein, CDR3 DNA. The D gene is left open where the match is weak. The listing skips clone size in some rows; elsewhere it reads once, few, many or a size class.

TRBV27	few	TRBD2	TRBJ2-2	CASGTSAGTGELFF	TGTGCCAGCGGGACTAGCGCGGGCACCGGGGAGCTGTTTTTT
TRBV5-8	many	TRBD1	TRBJ1-2	CASSLPATGGNYTF	TGTGCCAGCAGCTTGCCTGCGACAGGGGGCAACTACACCTTC
TRBV6-5	many	NA	TRBJ1-1	CASSFIDGENTEAFF	TGTGCCAGCAGTTTCATTGACGGGGAGAACACTGAAGCTTTCTTT
TRBV18	many	NA	TRBJ2-3	CASSPPGQPDTQYF	TGTGCCAGCTCACCGCCCGGACAGCCAGATACGCAGTATTTT
TRBV6-6	once	NA	TRBJ2-7	CASSLEAYLSYEQYF	TGTGCCAGCAGCTTAGAGGCATACCTCTCCTACGAGCAGTACTTC
TRBV10-3	NA	TRBD1	TRBJ1-5	CAISEGTGGNQPQHF	TGTGCCATCAGTGAGGGGACAGGGGGGAATCAGCCCCAGCATTTT
TRBV6-1	NA	NA	TRBJ1-3	CASSGRDNSGNTIYF	TGTGCCAGCAGTGGGAGGGACAACTCTGGAAACACCATATATTTT
TRBV28	few	NA	TRBJ2-7	CASSSRQRNLTPYEQYF	TGTGCCAGCAGTTCCAGACAGAGGAACTTGACGCCGTACGAGCAGTACTTC
TRBV24-1	NA	NA	TRBJ2-5	CATSDGGKETQYF	TGTGCCACCAGTGATGGGGGTAAGGAGACCCAGTACTTC
TRBV6-2/TRBV6-3	few	TRBD1	TRBJ2-3	CASSYLQGSSTDTQYF	TGTGCCAGCAGTTACTTACAGGGGAGTAGCACAGATACGCAGTATTTT
TRBV15	NA	TRBD1	TRBJ2-3	CATSRDTGGTDTQYF	TGTGCCACCAGCAGAGATACAGGGGGCACAGATACGCAGTATTTT
TRBV11-2	many	NA	TRBJ2-7	CASSPGWGRGTHEQYF	TGTGCCAGCAGCCCGGGGTGGGGGCGAGGTACCCACGAGCAGTACTTC
TRBV7-2	NA	NA	TRBJ2-3	CASSFEMGLPQYF	TGTGCCAGCAGCTTCGAGATGGGGTTGCCGCAGTATTTT
TRBV19	NA	NA	TRBJ2-7	CATSQGGHEQYF	TGTGCCACCTCCCAGGGGGGCCACGAGCAGTACTTC
TRBV20-1	NA	NA	TRBJ2-1	CSAWRGENEQFF	TGCAGTGCTTGGAGGGGGGAGAATGAGCAGTTCTTC
TRBV5-1	NA	NA	TRBJ1-1	CASSLNVNEAFF	TGCGCCAGCAGCTTGAACGTGAATGAAGCTTTCTTT
TRBV11-1	many	TRBD1	TRBJ1-1	CASSLAGQGTEAFF	TGTGCCAGCAGCTTAGCGGGACAGGGAACTGAAGCTTTCTTT
TRBV9	many	NA	TRBJ2-3	CASSVDKDTQYF	TGTGCCAGCAGCGTAGATAAGGATACGCAGTATTTT
TRBV10-3	NA	NA	TRBJ1-3	CAISVDSGNTIYF	TGTGCCATCAGTGTGGACTCTGGAAACACCATATATTTT
TRBV7-8	NA	NA	TRBJ1-3	CASSLSTGSGNTIYF	TGTGCCAGCAGCCTATCGACAGGCTCTGGAAACACCATATATTTT
TRBV10-3	NA	TRBD1	TRBJ1-6	CAISERQGDNSPLHF	TGTGCCATCAGTGAGAGACAGGGGGATAATTCACCCCTCCACTTT
TRBV10-2	few	TRBD2	TRBJ2-1	CASRRLAGTGNNEQFF	TGCGCCAGCCGTAGACTAGCGGGGACAGGGAACAATGAGCAGTTCTTC
TRBV15	NA	NA	TRBJ2-1	CATSRQSRASYNEQFF	TGTGCCACCAGCAGGCAAAGCAGGGCCTCCTACAATGAGCAGTTCTTC
TRBV2	few	NA	TRBJ2-7	CASGDVQYEQYF	TGTGCCAGCGGGGACGTTCAGTACGAGCAGTACTTC
TRBV7-9	NA	NA	TRBJ2-1	CASSKTRASYNEQFF	TGTGCCAGCAGCAAAACCAGGGCATCCTACAATGAGCAGTTCTTC
TRBV19	NA	TRBD1	TRBJ1-2	CASEAQGISNYGYTF	TGTGCCAGTGAGGCACAGGGGATTAGTAACTATGGCTACACCTTC
TRBV19	many	NA	TRBJ1-4	CASSIVGRGPQEGLFF	TGTGCCAGCAGTATAGTGGGGAGAGGACCACAAGAAGGTCTGTTTTTT
TRBV2	NA	TRBD1	TRBJ1-5	CASTAGGVGNQPQHF	TGTGCCAGCACCGCAGGGGGAGTGGGCAATCAGCCCCAGCATTTT
TRBV24-1	NA	NA	TRBJ2-7	CATSDSRTSSGYEQYF	TGTGCCACCAGTGATTCCCGGACGAGTTCGGGCTACGAGCAGTACTTC
TRBV2	NA	NA	TRBJ2-7	CASREQSSGVYEQYF	TGTGCCAGCAGGGAACAGTCCTCCGGGGTCTACGAGCAGTACTTC
TRBV6-5	many	TRBD2	TRBJ2-2	CASRAQRGDTGELFF	TGTGCCAGCAGGGCCCAGCGGGGGGACACCGGGGAGCTGTTTTTT
TRBV7-2	NA	NA	TRBJ1-6	CASSSSRPLGDSPLHF	TGTGCCAGCAGCTCAAGCCGGCCCTTGGGGGATTCACCCCTCCACTTT
TRBV3-1	many	NA	TRBJ1-3	CASSPRRGGGNTIYF	TGTGCCAGCAGCCCCCGGAGGGGGGGTGGAAACACCATATATTTT
TRBV29-1	NA	NA	TRBJ1-1	CSAALTGRGTEAFF	TGCAGCGCCGCACTTACAGGGAGGGGAACTGAAGCTTTCTTT
TRBV7-2	NA	NA	TRBJ2-5	CASSYLRDRQETQYF	TGTGCCAGCAGCTATCTCAGGGACCGGCAAGAGACCCAGTACTTC
TRBV6-5	many	NA	TRBJ1-5	CASRQSNQPQHF	TGTGCCAGCAGACAGAGCAATCAGCCCCAGCATTTT
TRBV7-7	many	NA	TRBJ2-1	CASSLGGTGGYNEQFF	TGTGCCAGCAGCTTAGGGGGGACCGGGGGCTACAATGAGCAGTTCTTC
TRBV7-6	NA	NA	TRBJ2-1	CASSSTGNEQFF	TGTGCCAGCAGCTCTACAGGGAATGAGCAGTTCTTC
TRBV9	NA	NA	TRBJ2-7	CASSLEGHTYEQYF	TGTGCCAGCAGCTTAGAGGGCCACACCTACGAGCAGTACTTC
TRBV19	NA	NA	TRBJ1-3	CASSISGEGAGNTIYF	TGTGCCAGTAGTATTTCGGGGGAAGGTGCTGGAAACACCATATATTTT
TRBV24-1	NA	NA	TRBJ2-7	CATSLGGGYEQYF	TGTGCCACCAGCCTGGGAGGTGGGTACGAGCAGTACTTC
TRBV2	NA	TRBD2	TRBJ2-3	CASGERLAGGNEQCF	TGTGCCAGCGGTGAAAGACTAGCGGGTGGCAATGAGCAGTGTTTT
TRBV29-1	NA	TRBD1	TRBJ1-1	CSVVDRDTEAFF	TGCAGCGTCGTTGACAGGGACACTGAAGCTTTCTTT
TRBV20-1	many	NA	TRBJ1-2	CSARDTGLTRGDTF	TGCAGTGCTAGAGATACAGGTTTGACCCGAGGGGACACCTTC
TRBV24-1	NA	NA	TRBJ1-2	CAVRDGSYGYTF	TGCGCCGTCCGGGACGGATCCTATGGCTACACCTTC
TRBV9	NA	TRBD1	TRBJ2-2	CASSVRATGANTGELFF	TGTGCCAGCAGCGTCCGCGCGACAGGGGCGAACACCGGGGAGCTGTTTTTT
TRBV11-2	many	NA	TRBJ2-3	CASSLRRGTGTDTQYF	TGTGCCAGCAGCTTGAGAAGGGGGACGGGCACAGATACGCAGTATTTT
TRBV30	NA	NA	TRBJ1-2	CAYHGGGHYGYTF	TGTGCTTACCATGGGGGCGGGCACTATGGCTACACCTTC
TRBV29-1	many	NA	TRBJ2-3	CSVELVTDTQYF	TGCAGCGTTGAATTGGTTACAGATACGCAGTATTTT
TRBV6-6	many	NA	TRBJ1-5	CAIQDSPSNQPQHF	TGTGCCATACAGGACTCGCCTAGCAATCAGCCCCAGCATTTT
TRBV4-2	NA	NA	TRBJ2-7	CASSQNLASAEEQYF	TGTGCCAGCAGCCAAAATCTGGCTAGCGCGGAGGAGCAGTACTTC
TRBV7-3	NA	NA	TRBJ2-5	CASSLSQPGTQYF	TGTGCCAGCAGCTTGAGTCAGCCGGGGACCCAGTACTTC
TRBV20-1	many	NA	TRBJ2-6	CSASPGWSSGANVLTF	TGCAGTGCTAGTCCAGGGTGGAGCTCTGGGGCCAACGTCCTGACTTTC
TRBV20-1	NA	TRBD1	TRBJ2-3	CSARNPGQGGVEGTQYF	TGCAGTGCTAGAAACCCGGGACAGGGGGGCGTCGAGGGTACGCAGTATTTT
TRBV10-3	once	TRBD1	TRBJ1-2	CAIRTGNYGYTF	TGTGCCATCAGGACAGGGAACTATGGCTACACCTTC
TRBV9	few	TRBD2	TRBJ2-3	CASSRGGQTYTDTQYF	TGTGCCAGCAGCCGGGGGGGGCAAACTTACACAGATACGCAGTATTTT
TRBV19	NA	TRBD1	TRBJ1-2	CASSMMRTGDRDGYTF	TGTGCCAGTAGTATGATGAGGACAGGGGATCGCGATGGCTACACCTTC